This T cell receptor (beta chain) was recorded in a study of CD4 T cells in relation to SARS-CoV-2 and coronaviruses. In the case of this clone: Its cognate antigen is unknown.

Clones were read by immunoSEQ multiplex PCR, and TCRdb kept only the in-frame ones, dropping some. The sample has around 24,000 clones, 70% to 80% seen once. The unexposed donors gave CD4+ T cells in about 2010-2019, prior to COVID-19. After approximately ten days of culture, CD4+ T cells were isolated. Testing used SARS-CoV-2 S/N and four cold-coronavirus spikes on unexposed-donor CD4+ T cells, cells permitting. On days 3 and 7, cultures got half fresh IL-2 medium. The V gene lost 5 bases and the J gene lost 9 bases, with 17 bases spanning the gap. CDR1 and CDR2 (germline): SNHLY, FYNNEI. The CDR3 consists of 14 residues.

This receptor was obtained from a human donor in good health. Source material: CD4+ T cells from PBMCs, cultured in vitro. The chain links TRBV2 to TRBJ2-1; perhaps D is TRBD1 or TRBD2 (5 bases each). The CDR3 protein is CASSRDLSWGEQFF. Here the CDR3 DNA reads TGTGCCAGCAGTAGGGACCTTTCCTGGGGTGAGCAGTTCTTC.